This TCR beta chain was profiled in a study of shared clonotypes between healthy human individuals. The CDR3 has 16 residues. Germline assignment: CDR1 SGHVS and CDR2 FQNEAQ. V lost 4 bases to trimming and J lost 4 bases, with 18 bases between them. Memory CD4+ cells were the fraction left after CD45RA+ naive selection. The table came from immunoSEQ multiplex PCR; TCRdb's copy has only in-frame clones and leaves some out. The table has 550,000 to 850,000 clones, less than 85% seen once. This clone has at least ten counts. The source material was memory CD4+ T cells sorted from blood. The subset here: CD45RA-negative fraction. The receptor was isolated from a woman aged 25 to 45 in good health. The V gene is TRBV7-8, the J gene TRBJ2-3, with D tentatively TRBD2 (6 bases). The chain's CDR3 is CASSSPEGRGPDTQYF. In DNA, the CDR3 is TGTGCCAGCAGCTCCCCGGAGGGGCGGGGCCCAGATACGCAGTATTTT.